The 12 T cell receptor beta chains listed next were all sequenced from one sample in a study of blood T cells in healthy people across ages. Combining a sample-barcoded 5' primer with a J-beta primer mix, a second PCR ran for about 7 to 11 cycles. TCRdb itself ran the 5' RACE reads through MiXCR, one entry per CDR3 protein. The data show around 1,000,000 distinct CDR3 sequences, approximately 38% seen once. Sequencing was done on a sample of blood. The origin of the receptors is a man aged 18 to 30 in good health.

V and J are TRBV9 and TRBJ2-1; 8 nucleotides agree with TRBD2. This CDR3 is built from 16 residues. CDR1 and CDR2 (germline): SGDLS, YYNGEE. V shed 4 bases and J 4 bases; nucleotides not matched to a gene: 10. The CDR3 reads CASSPREAGVYNEQFF. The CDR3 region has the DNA TGTGCCAGCAGCCCAAGGGAAGCGGGGGTGTACAATGAGCAGTTCTTC.

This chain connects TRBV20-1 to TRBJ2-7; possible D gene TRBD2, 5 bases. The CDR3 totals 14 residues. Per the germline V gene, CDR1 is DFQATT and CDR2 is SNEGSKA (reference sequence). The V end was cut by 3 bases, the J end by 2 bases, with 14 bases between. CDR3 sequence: CSARGRESPYEQYF. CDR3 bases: TGCAGTGCTAGGGGTAGGGAGTCACCCTACGAGCAGTACTTC.

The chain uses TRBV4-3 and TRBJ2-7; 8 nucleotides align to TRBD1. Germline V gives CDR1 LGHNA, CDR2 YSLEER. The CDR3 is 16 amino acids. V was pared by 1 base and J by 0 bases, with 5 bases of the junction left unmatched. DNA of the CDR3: TGCGCCAGCAGCCAAGGGGACAGGCGCACCTCCTACGAGCAGTACTTC. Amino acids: CASSQGDRRTSYEQYF.

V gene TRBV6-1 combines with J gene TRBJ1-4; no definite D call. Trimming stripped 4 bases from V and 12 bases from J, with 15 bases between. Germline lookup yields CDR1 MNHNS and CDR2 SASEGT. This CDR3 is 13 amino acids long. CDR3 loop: CASSGTPRRELFF. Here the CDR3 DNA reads TGTGCCAGCAGTGGAACCCCACGGAGGGAACTGTTTTTT.

The CDR3 sequence is CASSSLRDYEQYF. In DNA form, the CDR3 reads TGTGCCAGCAGCTCACTCAGGGACTACGAGCAGTACTTC. V and J are TRBV5-6 and TRBJ2-7, with D maybe TRBD1 (5 bases). Looked up from germline, CDR1 is SGHDT and CDR2 is YYEEEE. With 3 bases removed from V and 3 bases from J, the gap between germline ends came to 10 bases. The CDR3 consists of 13 residues.

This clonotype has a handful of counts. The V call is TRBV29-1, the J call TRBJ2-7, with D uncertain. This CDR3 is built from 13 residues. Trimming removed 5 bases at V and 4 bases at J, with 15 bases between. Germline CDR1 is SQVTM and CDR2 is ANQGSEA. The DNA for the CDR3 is TGCAGCGTTTCTTTTGGGGATGGATACGAGCAGTACTTC. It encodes CSVSFGDGYEQYF.

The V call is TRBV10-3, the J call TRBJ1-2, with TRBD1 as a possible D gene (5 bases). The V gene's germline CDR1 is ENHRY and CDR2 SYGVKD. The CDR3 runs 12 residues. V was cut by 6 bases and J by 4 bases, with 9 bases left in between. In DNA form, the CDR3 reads TGTGCCATCAGGGGACTGCTCTATGGCTACACCTTC. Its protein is CAIRGLLYGYTF.

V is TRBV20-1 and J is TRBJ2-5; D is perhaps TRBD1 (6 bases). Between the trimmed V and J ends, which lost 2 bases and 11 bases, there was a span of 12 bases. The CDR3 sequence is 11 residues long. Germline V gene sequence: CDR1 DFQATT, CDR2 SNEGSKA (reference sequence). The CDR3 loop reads CSARSTGPQYF. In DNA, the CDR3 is TGCAGTGCTAGATCAACAGGGCCGCAGTACTTC.

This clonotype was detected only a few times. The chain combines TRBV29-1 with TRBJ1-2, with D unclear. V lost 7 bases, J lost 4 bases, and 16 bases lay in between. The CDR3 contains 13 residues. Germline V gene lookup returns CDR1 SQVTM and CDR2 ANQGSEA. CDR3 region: CSAESMKSYGYTF. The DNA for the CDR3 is TGCAGCGCCGAGTCGATGAAGAGCTATGGCTACACCTTC.

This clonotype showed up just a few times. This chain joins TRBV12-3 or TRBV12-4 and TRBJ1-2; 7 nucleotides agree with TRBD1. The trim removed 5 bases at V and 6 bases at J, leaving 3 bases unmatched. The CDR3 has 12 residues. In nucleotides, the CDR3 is TGTGCCAGCAGTGGGACAGAGGATGGCTACACCTTC. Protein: CASSGTEDGYTF.

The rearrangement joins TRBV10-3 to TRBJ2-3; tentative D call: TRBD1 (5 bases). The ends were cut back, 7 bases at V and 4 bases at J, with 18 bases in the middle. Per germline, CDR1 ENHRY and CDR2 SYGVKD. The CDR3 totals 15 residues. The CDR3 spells CAITKDPTGADTQYF. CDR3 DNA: TGTGCCATCACCAAGGACCCCACAGGAGCAGATACGCAGTATTTT.

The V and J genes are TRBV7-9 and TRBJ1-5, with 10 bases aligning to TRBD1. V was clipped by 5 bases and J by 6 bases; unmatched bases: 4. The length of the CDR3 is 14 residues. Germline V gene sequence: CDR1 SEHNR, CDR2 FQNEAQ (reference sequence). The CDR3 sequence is CASSLGTGVQPQHF. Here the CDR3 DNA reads TGTGCCAGCAGCCTCGGGACAGGGGTTCAGCCCCAGCATTTT.